This T cell receptor (beta chain) was recorded in a study of identical twins. The CDR3 contains 16 residues. The V end lost 4 bases, the J end lost 10 bases, and 20 bases lay between the germline ends. Germline V CDR1 and CDR2: ENHRY, SYGVKD. TCRdb re-called the 5' RACE reads through MiXCR, storing one row per CDR3 protein. The sample records some 500,000 distinct CDR3 sequences, 13% to 15% being singletons. This same sample was also taken into another study, of yellow fever vaccine responses in identical twins.

This chain joins TRBV10-3 and TRBJ1-6; D is perhaps TRBD1 (5 bases). The receptor was isolated from a woman between 18 and 30 years old in good health. Material: CD4+ T cells sorted from blood. The CDR3 coding sequence is TGTGCCATCAGTGGGTCCGCCGGGGCGGCTGGGTCACCCCTCCACTTT. This encodes CAISGSAGAAGSPLHF.